This T cell receptor beta chain stems from a study of long-term antiretroviral therapy in people with HIV. Notes on the study in general: Repertoires with HIV possessed tighter CDR3 length spans than those of controls.

The germline CDR1 and CDR2 sequences are MGHRA and YSYEKL. V was pared by 1 base and J by 2 bases, with 12 bases between. This CDR3 has 16 residues. Notes on this clone: Antigen unknown.

The assay, immunoSEQ v3.0, was run at survey level. TCRdb's table, derived via immunoSEQ multiplex PCR, lists solely in-frame clones and lacks some. This table holds roughly 23,000 clones, 84% found once. The V gene is TRBV4-1, the J gene TRBJ1-5; weak D call: TRBD1 (6 bases). Here the sequenced sample was unsorted PBMCs, taken 1.9 years after starting antiretroviral therapy. This TCR was sampled from a woman between 50 and 59 years old with HIV. The CDR3 spells CASSQVSGAGNQPQHF. The CDR3, as DNA: TGCGCCAGCAGCCAAGTTTCAGGGGCGGGCAATCAGCCCCAGCATTTT.